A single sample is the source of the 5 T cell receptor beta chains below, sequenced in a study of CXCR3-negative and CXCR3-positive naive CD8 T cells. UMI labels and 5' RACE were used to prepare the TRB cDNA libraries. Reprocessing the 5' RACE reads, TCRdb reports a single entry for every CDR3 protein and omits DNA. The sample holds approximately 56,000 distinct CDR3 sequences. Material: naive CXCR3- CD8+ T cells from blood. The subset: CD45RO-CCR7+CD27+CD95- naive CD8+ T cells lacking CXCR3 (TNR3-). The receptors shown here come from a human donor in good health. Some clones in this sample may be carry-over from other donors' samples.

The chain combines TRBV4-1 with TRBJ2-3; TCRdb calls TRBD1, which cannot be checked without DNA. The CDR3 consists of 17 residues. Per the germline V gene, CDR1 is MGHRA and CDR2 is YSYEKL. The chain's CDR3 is CASSQVSGGSGTDTQYF.

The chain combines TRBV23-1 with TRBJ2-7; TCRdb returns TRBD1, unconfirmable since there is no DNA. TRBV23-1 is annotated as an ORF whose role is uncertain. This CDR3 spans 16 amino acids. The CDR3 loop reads CASKQQIDRGLYEQYF.

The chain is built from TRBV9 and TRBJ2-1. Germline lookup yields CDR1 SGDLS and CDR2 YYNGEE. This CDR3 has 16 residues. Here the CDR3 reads CASSDTSGSSPNEQFF.

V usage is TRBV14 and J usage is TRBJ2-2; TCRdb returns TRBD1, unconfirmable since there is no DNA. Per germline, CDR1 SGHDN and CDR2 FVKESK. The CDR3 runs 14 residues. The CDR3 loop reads CASSPPGNTGELFF.

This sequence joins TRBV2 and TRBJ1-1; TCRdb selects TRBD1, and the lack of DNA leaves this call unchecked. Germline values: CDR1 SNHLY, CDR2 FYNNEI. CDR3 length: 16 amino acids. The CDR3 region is CASSEAGDTRGTEAFF.